A single sample gave rise to the 19 T cell receptor beta chains below, sequenced in a study of cytomegalovirus exposure and HLA in healthy donors. The repertoire was sequenced with immunoSEQ multiplex PCR; TCRdb's copy has only in-frame clones and lacks some. The data contain roughly 75,000 clones, around 94% of them singletons. The sequenced material came from PBMCs. The receptors come from a woman aged 18-29 years in good health and CMV-seronegative.

The rearrangement links TRBV5-4 to TRBJ2-3; 7 bases match TRBD2. CDR1 SGHNT and CDR2 YYREEE come from the germline V gene (reference sequence). V lost 4 bases and J lost 4; bases outside the gene matches: 6. CDR3 size: 14 residues. The CDR3 here is CASSPRLASDTQYF. The CDR3 DNA is TGTGCCAGCAGCCCTAGACTAGCATCAGATACGCAGTATTTT.

The rearrangement uses TRBV21-1 and TRBJ2-5; the D call of TRBD1 is as the table states it, not checked on the DNA. TRBV21-1 is flagged as a pseudogene. The CDR3 totals 14 residues. The CDR3 is CASSYQRQWETQYF. In DNA, the CDR3 is TGTGCCAGCAGCTATCAACGTCAGTGGGAGACCCAGTACTTC.

J is TRBJ2-5 and V is TRBV7-9; TRBD2 matches at 11 bases. This CDR3 region has 14 residues. V gave up 10 bases and J gave up 3 bases; unmatched junction bases: 7. Germline V gene data show CDR1 as SEHNR and CDR2 as FQNEAQ (reference sequence). DNA for the CDR3: TGTGCCATGAGTAGCGGGAGGGGAGAAGAGACCCAGTACTTC. Its protein product is CAMSSGRGEETQYF.

The chain is built from TRBV4-2 and TRBJ2-7; 7 bases match TRBD2. Germline V CDR1 and CDR2: LGHNA, YNFKEQ. This CDR3 comprises 15 residues. The V gene end was trimmed by 2 bases and the J gene end by 3 bases; junction bases not matched to a gene: 7. CDR3 coding DNA: TGTGCCAGCAGCCAAATAAAGGGCGGGAGCTACGAGCAGTACTTC. As protein: CASSQIKGGSYEQYF.

This clone was observed once. The J gene is TRBJ2-7, the V gene TRBV4-1, with TRBD2 identical over 11 bases. The V gene's germline CDR1 is MGHRA and CDR2 YSYEKL. This CDR3 spans 16 amino acids. J was trimmed by 6 bases and V by 1 base; bases with no gene match: 8. The CDR3 is CASSQAVGLAAAEQYF. The CDR3 nucleotides are TGCGCCAGCAGCCAAGCCGTGGGACTAGCGGCTGCCGAGCAGTACTTC.

This chain connects TRBV4-2 to TRBJ2-7, with 11 positions matching TRBD1. The CDR3 spans 16 residues. Germline lookup yields CDR1 LGHNA and CDR2 YNFKEQ. J lost 2 bases, V lost 1 base, and 4 bases had no gene match. CDR3 in DNA: TGTGCCAGCAGCCAAGGGGACAGGGGGGACACCTACGAGCAGTACTTC. Translation: CASSQGDRGDTYEQYF.

This sequence joins TRBV2 and TRBJ1-1; 10 bases are shared with TRBD1. The germline CDR1 and CDR2 sequences are SNHLY and FYNNEI. V shed 10 bases and J 2 bases; nucleotides not matched to a gene: 19. The CDR3 runs 18 residues. CDR3 DNA: TGTGCCAACACGAGACTGAGGGGGGACAGGGGCCAAAACACTGAAGCTTTCTTT. This gives the protein CANTRLRGDRGQNTEAFF.

V is TRBV11-3 and J is TRBJ2-7, with TRBD2 matching over 15 bases. Germline loops: CDR1 SGHNT, CDR2 YENEEA. After removal of 5 bases from V and 2 bases from J, the junction contained 16 bases not matched to a gene. This CDR3 comprises 20 residues. The CDR3 protein is CASSPRTGTSGRYGTYEQYF. The CDR3 DNA reads as TGTGCCAGCAGCCCTAGGACCGGGACTAGCGGGAGGTATGGGACCTACGAGCAGTACTTC.

The chain joins TRBV27 to TRBJ2-1, with 8 bases that match TRBD1. Germline V gives CDR1 MNHEY, CDR2 SMNVEV (reference sequence). Unmatched junction bases numbered 19, after V lost 7 bases and J lost 5 bases. This CDR3 comprises 18 residues. This CDR3 reads CASTFKRGAGQGDNEQFF. The CDR3 DNA reads TGTGCCAGCACTTTCAAGAGGGGAGCTGGACAGGGCGACAATGAGCAGTTCTTC.

The genes are TRBV5-1 and TRBJ2-2; a weak D match, TRBD1 (6 bases). The CDR3 covers 17 residues. Germline CDR1 and CDR2: SGHRS and YFSETQ. Trimming took off 5 bases at V and 5 bases at J, with 22 bases between the two ends. The CDR3 DNA is TGCGCCAGCAGAGATCCCCAGGGGTTTAAAATAACCGGGGAGCTGTTTTTT. Protein: CASRDPQGFKITGELFF. Drawing the rest from reference TRBV5-1 and TRBJ2-2, the complete variable domain is KAGVTQTPRYLIKTRGQQVTLSCSPISGHRSVSWYQQTPGQGLQFLFEYFSETQRNKGNFPGRFSGRQFSNSRSEMNVSTLELGDSALYLCASRDPQGFKITGELFFGEGSRLTVL.

The V and J genes are TRBV6-1 and TRBJ1-1, with D tentatively TRBD1 (6 bases). The V gene's germline CDR1 is MNHNS and CDR2 SASEGT. Deletions cut 8 bases from V and 10 bases from J, with 20 bases between. The CDR3 has 13 amino acids. CDR3 in amino acids: CASETWGGRGAFF. The DNA of the CDR3 is TGTGCCAGCGAGACCTGGGGGGGCCGGGGAGCTTTCTTT.

The chain employs TRBV4-2 and TRBJ2-2; unclear D gene. Germline V gives CDR1 LGHNA, CDR2 YNFKEQ. This CDR3 is 16 amino acids long. V lost 2 bases, J lost 2 bases, and 12 bases lay in between. DNA of the CDR3: TGTGCCAGCAGCCAACGAACCCACACAAACACCGGGGAGCTGTTTTTT. Residues: CASSQRTHTNTGELFF.

The chain links TRBV7-9 to TRBJ1-5; D not certain. This CDR3 has 14 amino acids. Looked up from germline, CDR1 is SEHNR and CDR2 is FQNEAQ (reference sequence). The V and J ends lost 1 base and 6 bases respectively, with 10 bases between them. CDR3 bases: TGTGCCAGCAGCTTAGGTGGCTCTTCTCAGCCCCAGCATTTT. Translation gives CASSLGGSSQPQHF.

This chain links TRBV6-5 with TRBJ2-7; TRBD2 agrees at 10 bases. The CDR3 is made up of 15 amino acids. Trimming cost V 2 bases and J 5 bases; bases outside gene matches: 6. The germline CDR1 and CDR2 sequences are MNHEY and SVGAGI. CDR3 in amino acids: CASSYRPSGSHEQYF. The CDR3 DNA sequence: TGTGCCAGCAGTTACCGCCCTAGCGGGAGCCACGAGCAGTACTTC.

The chain recombines TRBV30 with TRBJ2-1, with TRBD2 matching 9 bases. The CDR3 is made up of 14 amino acids. Germline V gene lookup returns CDR1 GTSNPN and CDR2 SVGIG (reference sequence). V trimming: 3 bases; J trimming: 5 bases; junction bases outside the gene matches: 5. The CDR3 protein is CAWSGSGGNNEQFF. The CDR3 nucleotides read TGTGCCTGGAGCGGTAGCGGGGGTAACAATGAGCAGTTCTTC.

This CDR3 is CSVELQGIYEQYF. In nucleotides, the CDR3 is TGCAGCGTTGAACTCCAGGGTATCTACGAGCAGTACTTC. The chain couples TRBV29-1 to TRBJ2-7; D possibly corresponds to TRBD1 (5 bases). CDR1 is SQVTM, CDR2 ANQGSEA, per germline. The CDR3 is made up of 13 amino acids. Trimming pared 2 bases from V and 3 bases from J, leaving 11 bases between.

This clone was seen a handful of times. The chain couples TRBV5-6 to TRBJ2-5; TRBD2 agrees at 11 bases. In germline, CDR1 is SGHDT, CDR2 YYEEEE. The CDR3 consists of 15 residues. V lost 4 bases to trimming and J lost 3 bases; unmatched junction nucleotides: 5. CDR3 DNA: TGTGCCAGCAGCAAGGGACTAGCGGTCGAAGAGACCCAGTACTTC. It yields the protein CASSKGLAVEETQYF.

The rearrangement joins TRBV6-1 to TRBJ2-5, with 9 bases lining up with TRBD1. With V trimmed by 3 bases and J by 5 bases, 10 bases remained unmatched. Germline loops: CDR1 MNHNS, CDR2 SASEGT. The CDR3 consists of 16 residues. CDR3 DNA: TGTGCCAGCAGTGATGGAGCGGGACAGGGATGGGAGACCCAGTACTTC. This encodes CASSDGAGQGWETQYF.

The chain employs TRBV12-5 and TRBJ2-2, with 8 bases fitting TRBD1. Germline V gene data show CDR1 as LGHNT and CDR2 as FRNRAP. J was trimmed by 5 bases and V by 6 bases; bases with no gene match: 8. This CDR3 is built from 15 residues. CDR3 in DNA: TGTGCTAGTGGACTGCCGAGACAGGGGACCGGGGAGCTGTTTTTT. As protein: CASGLPRQGTGELFF.